Each of the 14 T cell receptor beta chains below was sequenced from the same sample in a study of cytomegalovirus exposure and HLA in healthy donors. Amplification used 60 Vbeta primers and 13 Jbeta primers. Sequencing used immunoSEQ multiplex PCR; TCRdb keeps in-frame clones, though not all of them. The sample gives about 120,000 clones, less than 80% of which show up once; 7.5% to 9.5% is in the top ten. Material: PBMCs. These receptor sequences come from a woman in her thirties or forties in good health and CMV-seropositive.

The chain has TRBV9 and TRBJ2-5, with 11 bases lining up with TRBD2. The J call could be wrong; TRBJ2-7 is a better fit for the DNA end. Germline V CDR1 and CDR2: SGDLS, YYNGEE. The CDR3 has 15 amino acids. CDR3 amino acids: CASSVGLAEAYEQYF. CDR3 DNA: TGTGCCAGCAGCGTGGGACTAGCGGAGGCCTACGAGCAGTACTTC.

V usage is TRBV7-9 and J usage is TRBJ2-2; D is unresolved. V was pared by 5 bases and J by 1 base, with 11 bases between. There are 15 residues in the CDR3. From germline, CDR1 is SEHNR and CDR2 FQNEAQ (reference sequence). CDR3 loop: CASSPTSLNTGELFF. CDR3 sequence (DNA): TGTGCCAGCAGCCCCACGAGTCTGAACACCGGGGAGCTGTTTTTT.

The chain is built from TRBV6-5 and TRBJ2-1, with D perhaps matching TRBD1 (6 bases). CDR3 length: 14 amino acids. The V end was cut by 6 bases, the J end by 8 bases, with 17 bases between. The germline gives CDR1 MNHEY, CDR2 SVGAGI. In DNA, the CDR3 is TGTGCCAGCAGAAGGGGGTTATCCCACGATGAGCAGTTCTTC. Translating it yields CASRRGLSHDEQFF.

The chain joins TRBV5-1 to TRBJ2-7; 10 bases agree with TRBD2. V was clipped by 2 bases and J by 0 bases; unmatched bases: 2. CDR3 size: 15 residues. The germline V gene has CDR1 SGHRS and CDR2 YFSETQ. CDR3 residues: CASSFASGSSYEQYF. Here the CDR3 DNA reads TGCGCCAGCAGCTTTGCTAGCGGGAGCTCCTACGAGCAGTACTTC.

This chain connects TRBV5-1 to TRBJ2-7; 7 bases line up with TRBD1. Germline lookup yields CDR1 SGHRS and CDR2 YFSETQ. V shed 4 bases, J shed 1 base, and the junction held 11 bases outside the gene matches. The CDR3 has 16 amino acids. CDR3 nucleotide sequence: TGCGCCAGCAGCGCAGGGACAGCCGAACGATCCTACGAGCAGTACTTC. This sequence encodes CASSAGTAERSYEQYF. Filled out from reference TRBV5-1 and TRBJ2-7, the complete variable domain reads KAGVTQTPRYLIKTRGQQVTLSCSPISGHRSVSWYQQTPGQGLQFLFEYFSETQRNKGNFPGRFSGRQFSNSRSEMNVSTLELGDSALYLCASSAGTAERSYEQYFGPGTRLTVT.

J is TRBJ1-2 and V is TRBV9; a weak D match, TRBD1 (5 bases). This CDR3 has 14 amino acids. Germline CDR1 SGDLS, CDR2 YYNGEE. Trimming pared 4 bases from V and 5 bases from J, leaving 15 bases between. The CDR3 here is CASSSGGGRYGYTF. The CDR3 coding sequence is TGTGCCAGCAGCTCTGGGGGGGGGAGATATGGCTACACCTTC.

The chain couples TRBV27 to TRBJ2-3, with 13 positions matching TRBD2. The CDR3 runs 15 residues. Germline V gene data show CDR1 as MNHEY and CDR2 as SMNVEV (reference sequence). J gave up 5 bases and V 5 bases, and 4 bases lay outside the gene matches. CDR3 region: CASSVLAGGVDTQYF. For the CDR3, the DNA is TGTGCCAGCAGTGTACTAGCGGGAGGGGTAGATACGCAGTATTTT.

The chain carries TRBV5-1 and TRBJ2-1; TRBD1 is a possible D gene (5 bases). V dropped 1 base and J dropped 2 bases, with 7 bases sitting between them. The germline V gene has CDR1 SGHRS and CDR2 YFSETQ. The CDR3 consists of 14 residues. The CDR3: CASSLTGTYNEQFF. Here the CDR3 DNA reads TGCGCCAGCAGCTTGACAGGAACCTACAATGAGCAGTTCTTC.

The rearrangement links TRBV7-2 to TRBJ2-1, with a tentative D call TRBD2 (5 bases). The V gene's germline CDR1 is SGHTA and CDR2 FQGNSA. V gave up 1 base and J gave up 0 bases, with 7 bases separating them. The CDR3 contains 15 residues. The DNA of the CDR3 is TGTGCCAGCAGCTTAGGACTAAGCTCCTACAATGAGCAGTTCTTC. Amino acids: CASSLGLSSYNEQFF.

This sequence joins TRBV5-1 and TRBJ2-5; D remains ambiguous. The germline CDR1 and CDR2 sequences are SGHRS and YFSETQ. Trimming pared 0 bases from V and 2 bases from J, leaving 8 bases between. The CDR3 sequence is 14 residues long. CDR3 bases: TGCGCCAGCAGCTTGGGGGCACGGCAAGAGACCCAGTACTTC. Protein sequence: CASSLGARQETQYF.

There are a few counts of this clone. The V and J genes are TRBV9 and TRBJ1-1, with TRBD1 matching over 7 bases. The V gene end was trimmed by 4 bases and the J gene end by 1 base; junction bases not matched to a gene: 4. Looked up from germline, CDR1 is SGDLS and CDR2 is YYNGEE. The CDR3 has 14 amino acids. DNA for the CDR3: TGTGCCAGCAGCTCCTCAGGGGGGAACACTGAAGCTTTCTTT. Protein sequence: CASSSSGGNTEAFF.

The chain combines TRBV10-1 with TRBJ2-7, with D tentatively TRBD1 (6 bases). Germline V CDR1 and CDR2: WNHNN, SYGVQD (reference sequence). V lost 4 bases and J lost 9, with 13 bases in between. CDR3 length: 12 amino acids. In DNA, the CDR3 is TGCGCCAGCAGTGGCGGACAGCCTTCGCAGTACTTC. Translated: CASSGGQPSQYF.

The rearrangement links TRBV30 to TRBJ2-7, with 7 nucleotides matching TRBD1. This CDR3 comprises 15 residues. Germline CDR1 and CDR2: GTSNPN and SVGIG (reference sequence). The J segment lost 3 bases and the V segment lost 0 bases, leaving 8 bases of the junction unmatched. In DNA form, the CDR3 reads TGTGCCTGGAGTGTATTCCCGGGACAGTACTACGAGCAGTACTTC. It translates to CAWSVFPGQYYEQYF.

The chain links TRBV6-1 to TRBJ2-1; 7 nucleotides match TRBD2. Germline-derived CDR1 and CDR2 are MNHNS and SASEGT. CDR3 size: 18 residues. V was clipped by 4 bases and J by 0 bases; unmatched bases: 12. This CDR3 is CASSGRSSGLSSYNEQFF. The CDR3 nucleotides read TGTGCCAGCAGTGGCCGTTCTAGCGGCCTTAGCTCCTACAATGAGCAGTTCTTC.